This T cell receptor (beta chain) was sequenced in a study of fetal regulatory T cell absence and autoimmunity. Comment on this clone: Its antigen remains unknown.

Trimming left V 5 bases short and J 8 bases short, with 12 bases between. This CDR3 has 13 amino acids. Germline V gene lookup returns CDR1 SEHNR and CDR2 FQNEAQ (reference sequence). The table came from immunoSEQ multiplex PCR; TCRdb's copy has only in-frame clones and leaves some out. The data hold about 46,000 clones, with around 83% observed a single time. Study observations and caveats: Pancreas and cord blood did not differ much in TRB family usage.

This TCR was sampled from a newborn boy with IPEX syndrome. The V gene is TRBV7-9, the J gene TRBJ1-4; no clear D gene. The sequenced sample was cord blood. The CDR3 reads CASSRREPEKLFF. The CDR3 nucleotides are TGTGCCAGCAGCCGGCGGGAGCCCGAAAAACTGTTTTTT.